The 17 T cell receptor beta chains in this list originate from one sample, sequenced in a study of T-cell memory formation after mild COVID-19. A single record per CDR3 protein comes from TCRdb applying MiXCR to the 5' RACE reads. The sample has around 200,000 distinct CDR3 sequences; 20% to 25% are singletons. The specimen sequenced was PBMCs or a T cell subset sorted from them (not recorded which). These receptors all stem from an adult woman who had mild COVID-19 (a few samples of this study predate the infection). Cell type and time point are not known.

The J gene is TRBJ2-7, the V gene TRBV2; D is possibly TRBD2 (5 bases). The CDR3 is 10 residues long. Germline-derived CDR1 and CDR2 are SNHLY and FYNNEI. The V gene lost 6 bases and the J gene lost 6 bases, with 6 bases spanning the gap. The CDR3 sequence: CASSGVEQYF. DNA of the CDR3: TGTGCCAGCAGCGGGGTCGAGCAGTACTTC. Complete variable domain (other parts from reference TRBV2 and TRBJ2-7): EPEVTQTPSHQVTQMGQEVILRCVPISNHLYFYWYRQILGQKVEFLVSFYNNEISEKSEIFDDQFSVERPDGSNFTLKIRSTKLEDSAMYFCASSGVEQYFGPGTRLTVT.

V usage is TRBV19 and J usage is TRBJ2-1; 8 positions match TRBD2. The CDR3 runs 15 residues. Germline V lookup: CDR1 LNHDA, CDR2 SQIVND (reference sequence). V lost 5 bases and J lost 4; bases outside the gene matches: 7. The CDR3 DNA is TGTGCCAGTAGTCCCAGCGGGAGTTTATACAATGAGCAGTTCTTC. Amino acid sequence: CASSPSGSLYNEQFF.

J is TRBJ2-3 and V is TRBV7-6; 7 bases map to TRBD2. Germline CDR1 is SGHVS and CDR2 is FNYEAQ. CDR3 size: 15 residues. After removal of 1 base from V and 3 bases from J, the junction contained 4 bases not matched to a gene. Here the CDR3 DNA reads TGTGCCAGCAGCTTAGAGGGAGGGGCAACAGATACGCAGTATTTT. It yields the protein CASSLEGGATDTQYF.

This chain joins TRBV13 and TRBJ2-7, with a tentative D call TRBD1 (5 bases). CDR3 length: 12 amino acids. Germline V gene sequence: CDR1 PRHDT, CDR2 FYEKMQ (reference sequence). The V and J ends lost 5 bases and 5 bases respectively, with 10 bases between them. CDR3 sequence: CASSLDKHEQYF. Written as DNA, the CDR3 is TGTGCCAGCAGCCTGGACAAGCACGAGCAGTACTTC.

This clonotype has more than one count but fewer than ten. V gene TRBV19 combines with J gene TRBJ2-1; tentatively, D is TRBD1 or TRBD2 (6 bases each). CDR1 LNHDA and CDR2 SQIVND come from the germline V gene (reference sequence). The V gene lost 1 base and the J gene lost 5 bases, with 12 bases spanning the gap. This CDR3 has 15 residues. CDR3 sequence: CASSIGGASHNEQFF. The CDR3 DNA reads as TGTGCCAGTAGTATAGGGGGGGCTTCCCACAATGAGCAGTTCTTC.

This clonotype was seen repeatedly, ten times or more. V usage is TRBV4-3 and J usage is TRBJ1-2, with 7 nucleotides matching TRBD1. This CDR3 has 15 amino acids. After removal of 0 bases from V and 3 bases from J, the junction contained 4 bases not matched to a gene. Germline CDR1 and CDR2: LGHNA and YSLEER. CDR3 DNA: TGCGCCAGCAGCCAAGATGGTACAGGGGACTATGGCTACACCTTC. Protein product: CASSQDGTGDYGYTF.

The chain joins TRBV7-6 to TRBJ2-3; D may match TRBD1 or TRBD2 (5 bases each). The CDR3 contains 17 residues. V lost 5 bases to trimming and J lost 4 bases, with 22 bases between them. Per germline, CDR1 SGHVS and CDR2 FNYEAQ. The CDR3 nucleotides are TGTGCCAGCAGCCTAACCCCCGAGGGGCTAGCCCCAGATACGCAGTATTTT. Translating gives CASSLTPEGLAPDTQYF.

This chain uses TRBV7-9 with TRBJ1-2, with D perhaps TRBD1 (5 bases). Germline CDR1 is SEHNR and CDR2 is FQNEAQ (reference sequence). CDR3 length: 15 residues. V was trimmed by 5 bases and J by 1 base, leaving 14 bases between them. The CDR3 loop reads CASSRIGEHNYGYTF. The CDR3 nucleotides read TGTGCCAGCAGCCGGATAGGGGAACATAACTATGGCTACACCTTC. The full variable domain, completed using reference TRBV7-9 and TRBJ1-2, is DTGVSQNPRHKITKRGQNVTFRCDPISEHNRLYWYRQTLGQGPEFLTYFQNEAQLEKSRLLSDRFSAERPKGSFSTLEIQRTEQGDSAMYLCASSRIGEHNYGYTFGSGTRLTVV.

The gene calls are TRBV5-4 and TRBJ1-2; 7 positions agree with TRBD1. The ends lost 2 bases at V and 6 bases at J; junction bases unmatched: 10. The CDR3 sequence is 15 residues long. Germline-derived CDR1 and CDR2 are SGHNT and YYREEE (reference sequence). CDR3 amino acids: CASSFTGAGTDGYTF. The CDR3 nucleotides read TGTGCCAGCAGCTTCACAGGGGCGGGAACAGATGGCTACACCTTC.

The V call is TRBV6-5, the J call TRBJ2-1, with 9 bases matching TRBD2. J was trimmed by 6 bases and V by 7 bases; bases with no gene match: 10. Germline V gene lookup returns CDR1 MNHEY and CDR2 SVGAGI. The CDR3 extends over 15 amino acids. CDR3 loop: CASTPFSGSFNEQFF. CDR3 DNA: TGTGCCAGCACCCCCTTTAGCGGGAGTTTCAATGAGCAGTTCTTC.

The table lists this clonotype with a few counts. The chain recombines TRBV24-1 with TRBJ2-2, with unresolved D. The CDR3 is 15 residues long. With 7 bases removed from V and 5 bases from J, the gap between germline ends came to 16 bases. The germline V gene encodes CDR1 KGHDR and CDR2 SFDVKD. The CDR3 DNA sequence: TGTGCCACCAGCTCCGGGCTCCGTCGGACCGGGGAGCTGTTTTTT. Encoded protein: CATSSGLRRTGELFF.

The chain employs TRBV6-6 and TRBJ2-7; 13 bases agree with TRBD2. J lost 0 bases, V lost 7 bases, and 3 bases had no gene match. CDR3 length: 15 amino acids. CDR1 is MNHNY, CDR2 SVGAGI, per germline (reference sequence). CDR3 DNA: TGTGCCAGCACGGGACTAGCGGGGACCTCCTACGAGCAGTACTTC. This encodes CASTGLAGTSYEQYF.

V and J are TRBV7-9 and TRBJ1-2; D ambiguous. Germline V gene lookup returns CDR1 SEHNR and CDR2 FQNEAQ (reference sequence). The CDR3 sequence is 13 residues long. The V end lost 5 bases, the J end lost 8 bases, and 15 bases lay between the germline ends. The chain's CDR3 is CASSGAAGDGYTF. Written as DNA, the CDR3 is TGTGCCAGCAGCGGAGCCGCGGGAGACGGCTACACCTTC. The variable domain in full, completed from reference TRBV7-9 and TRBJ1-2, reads DTGVSQNPRHKITKRGQNVTFRCDPISEHNRLYWYRQTLGQGPEFLTYFQNEAQLEKSRLLSDRFSAERPKGSFSTLEIQRTEQGDSAMYLCASSGAAGDGYTFGSGTRLTVV.

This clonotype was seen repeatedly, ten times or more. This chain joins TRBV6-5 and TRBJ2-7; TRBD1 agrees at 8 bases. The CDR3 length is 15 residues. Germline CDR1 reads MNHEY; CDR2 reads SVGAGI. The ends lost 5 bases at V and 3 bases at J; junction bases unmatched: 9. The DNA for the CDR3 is TGTGCCAGCAGTCCCTCCCTCGACAGGGGCTACGAGCAGTACTTC. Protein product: CASSPSLDRGYEQYF.

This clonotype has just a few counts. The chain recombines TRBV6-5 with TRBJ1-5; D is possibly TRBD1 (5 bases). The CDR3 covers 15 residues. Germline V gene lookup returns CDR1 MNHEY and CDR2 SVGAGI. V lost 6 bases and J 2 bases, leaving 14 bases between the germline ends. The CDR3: CASRSAGYGNQPQHF. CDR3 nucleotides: TGTGCCAGCAGGAGTGCAGGGTACGGCAATCAGCCCCAGCATTTT.

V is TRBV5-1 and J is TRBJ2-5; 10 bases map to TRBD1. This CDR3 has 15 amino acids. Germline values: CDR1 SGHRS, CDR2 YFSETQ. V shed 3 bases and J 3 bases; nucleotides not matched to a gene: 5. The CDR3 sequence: CASSSDRGLEETQYF. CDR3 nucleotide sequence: TGCGCCAGCAGCTCGGACAGGGGGTTGGAAGAGACCCAGTACTTC.

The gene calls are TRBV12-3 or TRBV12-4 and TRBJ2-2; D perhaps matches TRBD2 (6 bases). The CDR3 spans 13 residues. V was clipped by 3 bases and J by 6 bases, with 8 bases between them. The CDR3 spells CASSFGGAGELFF. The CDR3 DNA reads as TGTGCCAGCAGTTTTGGAGGGGCCGGGGAGCTGTTTTTT.